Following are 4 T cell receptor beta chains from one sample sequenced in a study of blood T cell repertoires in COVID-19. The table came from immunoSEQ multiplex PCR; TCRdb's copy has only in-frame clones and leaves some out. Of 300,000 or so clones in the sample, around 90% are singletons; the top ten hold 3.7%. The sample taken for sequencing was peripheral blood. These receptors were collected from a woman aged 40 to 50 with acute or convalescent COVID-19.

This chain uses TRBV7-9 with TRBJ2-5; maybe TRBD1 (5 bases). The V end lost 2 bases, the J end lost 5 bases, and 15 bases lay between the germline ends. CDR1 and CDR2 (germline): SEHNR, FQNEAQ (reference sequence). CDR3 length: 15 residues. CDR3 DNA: TGTGCCAGCAGCTTACGGGTTTCAGGGTCTGAGACCCAGTACTTC. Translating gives CASSLRVSGSETQYF.

DNA of the CDR3: TGTGCCTGGATAATACCGCGGAACTCTGGAAACACCATATATTTT. Translating it yields CAWIIPRNSGNTIYF. The V and J genes are TRBV30 and TRBJ1-3; no clear D. The CDR3 is 15 amino acids. The V and J ends lost 4 bases and 0 bases respectively, with 13 bases between them. Germline V lookup: CDR1 GTSNPN, CDR2 SVGIG (reference sequence).

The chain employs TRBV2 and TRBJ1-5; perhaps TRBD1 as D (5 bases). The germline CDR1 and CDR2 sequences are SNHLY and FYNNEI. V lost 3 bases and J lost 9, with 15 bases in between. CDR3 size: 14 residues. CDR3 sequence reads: CASSDSQGSGPQHF. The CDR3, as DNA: TGTGCCAGCAGTGACAGTCAGGGTTCGGGGCCCCAGCATTTT.

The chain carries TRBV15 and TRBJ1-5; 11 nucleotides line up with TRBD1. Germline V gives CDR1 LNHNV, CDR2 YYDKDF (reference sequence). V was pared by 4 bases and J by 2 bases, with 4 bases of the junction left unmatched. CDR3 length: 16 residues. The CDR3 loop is CATSTRTGGRNQPQHF. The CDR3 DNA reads TGTGCCACCAGCACCAGGACAGGGGGCCGCAATCAGCCCCAGCATTTT.